Listed here is a single TCR beta chain. This record belongs to a study of blood T cell repertoires in COVID-19. Only in-frame clones appear in the TCRdb table, and some are missing; sequencing was by immunoSEQ multiplex PCR. In the table there are 10,000 to 15,000 clones, 82% of which are singletons. This TCR derives from a woman between 55 and 75 years old with acute or convalescent COVID-19. Material: peripheral blood.

CDR3 nucleotide sequence: TGCGCCAGCAGCCAAGAGGGGGGGACCCGACAGGGGGTGAACACTGAAGCTTTCTTT. Protein product: CASSQEGGTRQGVNTEAFF. The V gene is TRBV4-1, the J gene TRBJ1-1; 9 positions match TRBD1. With 0 bases clipped from V and 0 bases from J, the junction kept 11 bases outside the gene matches. The CDR3 is 19 residues long. The germline CDR1 and CDR2 sequences are MGHRA and YSYEKL.